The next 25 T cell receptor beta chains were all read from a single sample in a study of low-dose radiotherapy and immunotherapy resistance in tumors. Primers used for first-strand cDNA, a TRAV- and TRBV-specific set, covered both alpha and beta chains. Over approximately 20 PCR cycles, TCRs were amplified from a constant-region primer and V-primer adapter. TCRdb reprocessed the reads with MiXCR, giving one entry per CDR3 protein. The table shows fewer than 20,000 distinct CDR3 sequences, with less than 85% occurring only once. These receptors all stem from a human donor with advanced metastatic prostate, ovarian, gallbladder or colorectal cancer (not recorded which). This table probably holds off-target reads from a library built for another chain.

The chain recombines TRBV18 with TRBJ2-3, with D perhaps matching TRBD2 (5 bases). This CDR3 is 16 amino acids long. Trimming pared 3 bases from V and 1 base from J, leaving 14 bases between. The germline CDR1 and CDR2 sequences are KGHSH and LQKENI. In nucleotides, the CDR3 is TGTGCCAGCTCACCCGAGGGTCTGTCGGGCACAGATACGCAGTATTTT. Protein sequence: CASSPEGLSGTDTQYF.

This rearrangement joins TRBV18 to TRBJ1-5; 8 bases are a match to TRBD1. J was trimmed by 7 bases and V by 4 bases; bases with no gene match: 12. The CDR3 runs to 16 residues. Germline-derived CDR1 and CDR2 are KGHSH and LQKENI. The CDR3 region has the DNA TGTGCCAGCTCACAAACGGACAGGGAGCGCGACCAGCCCCAGCATTTT. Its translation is CASSQTDRERDQPQHF.

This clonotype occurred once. CDR3 nucleotides: TGCGCCAGCAGGGGGGGCGGCGGTGGAGCCAAAAACATTCAGTACTTC. This encodes CASRGGGGGAKNIQYF. This chain links TRBV5-1 with TRBJ2-4; D possibly uses TRBD1 or TRBD2 (6 bases each). CDR3 length: 16 amino acids. CDR1 and CDR2 (germline): SGHRS, YFSETQ. V was cut by 5 bases and J by 0 bases, with 15 bases left in between.

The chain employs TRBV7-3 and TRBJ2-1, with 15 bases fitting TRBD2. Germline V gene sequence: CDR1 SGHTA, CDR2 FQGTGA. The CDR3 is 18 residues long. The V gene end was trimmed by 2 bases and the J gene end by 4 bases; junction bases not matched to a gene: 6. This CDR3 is CASSLAIGTSGRYNEQFF. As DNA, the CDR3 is TGTGCCAGCAGCTTAGCTATTGGGACTAGCGGGAGGTACAATGAGCAGTTCTTC.

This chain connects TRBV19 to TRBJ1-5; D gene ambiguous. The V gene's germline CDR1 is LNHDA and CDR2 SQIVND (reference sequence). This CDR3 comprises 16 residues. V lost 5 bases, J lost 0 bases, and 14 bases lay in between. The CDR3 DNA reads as TGTGCCAGTAGTCGAGGAGAACTGACTAGCAATCAGCCCCAGCATTTT. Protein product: CASSRGELTSNQPQHF.

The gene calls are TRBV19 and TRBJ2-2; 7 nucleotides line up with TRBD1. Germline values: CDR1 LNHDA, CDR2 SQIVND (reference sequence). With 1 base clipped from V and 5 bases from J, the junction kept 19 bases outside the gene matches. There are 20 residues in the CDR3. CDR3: CASSIGIWDRSATRTGELFF. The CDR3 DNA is TGTGCCAGTAGTATAGGAATTTGGGACAGATCTGCTACGCGGACCGGGGAGCTGTTTTTT.

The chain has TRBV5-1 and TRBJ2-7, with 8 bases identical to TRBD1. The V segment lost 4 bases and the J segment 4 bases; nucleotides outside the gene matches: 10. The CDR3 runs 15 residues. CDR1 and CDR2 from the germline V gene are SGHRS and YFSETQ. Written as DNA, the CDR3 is TGCGCCAGCAGCCCGGCCGGACAGGGAGAATACGAGCAGTACTTC. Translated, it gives CASSPAGQGEYEQYF.

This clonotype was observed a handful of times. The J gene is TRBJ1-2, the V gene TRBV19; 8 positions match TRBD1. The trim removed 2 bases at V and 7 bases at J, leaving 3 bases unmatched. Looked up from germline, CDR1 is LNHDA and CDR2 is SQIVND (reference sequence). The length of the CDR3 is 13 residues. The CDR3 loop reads CASSIQGALGYTF. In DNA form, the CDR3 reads TGTGCCAGTAGTATACAGGGGGCGCTTGGCTACACCTTC.

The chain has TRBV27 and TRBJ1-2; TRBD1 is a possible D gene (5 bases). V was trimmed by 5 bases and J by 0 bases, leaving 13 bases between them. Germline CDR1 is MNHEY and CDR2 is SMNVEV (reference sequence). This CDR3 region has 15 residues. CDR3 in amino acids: CASSPGDRSNYGYTF. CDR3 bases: TGTGCCAGCAGTCCCGGGGACCGGTCTAACTATGGCTACACCTTC.

In DNA form, the CDR3 reads TGTGCCAGCAGTTTTGAGGCGGGAGGAAAACTGTTTTTT. Amino acids: CASSFEAGGKLFF. J is TRBJ1-4 and V is TRBV28; no clear D. Germline CDR1 is MDHEN and CDR2 is SYDVKM. Between the trimmed V and J ends, which lost 3 bases and 10 bases, there was a span of 12 bases. This CDR3 has 13 amino acids. Full variable domain (missing parts from reference TRBV28 and TRBJ1-4): DVKVTQSSRYLVKRTGEKVFLECVQDMDHENMFWYRQDPGLGLRLIYFSYDVKMKEKGDIPEGYSVSREKKERFSLILESASTNQTSMYLCASSFEAGGKLFFGSGTQLSVL.

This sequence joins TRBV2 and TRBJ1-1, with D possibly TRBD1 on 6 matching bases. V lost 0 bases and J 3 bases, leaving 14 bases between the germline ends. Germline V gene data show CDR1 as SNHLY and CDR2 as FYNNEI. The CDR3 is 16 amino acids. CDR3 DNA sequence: TGTGCCAGCAGTGAAGCTTCCGGACAGCGGTACACTGAAGCTTTCTTT. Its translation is CASSEASGQRYTEAFF.

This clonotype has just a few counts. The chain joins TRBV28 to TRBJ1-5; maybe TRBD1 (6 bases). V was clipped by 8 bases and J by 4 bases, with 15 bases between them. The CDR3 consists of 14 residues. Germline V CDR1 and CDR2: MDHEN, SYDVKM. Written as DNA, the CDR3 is TGTGCCAGCCGTGAGGGGGGTCAGAATCAGCCCCAGCATTTT. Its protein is CASREGGQNQPQHF.

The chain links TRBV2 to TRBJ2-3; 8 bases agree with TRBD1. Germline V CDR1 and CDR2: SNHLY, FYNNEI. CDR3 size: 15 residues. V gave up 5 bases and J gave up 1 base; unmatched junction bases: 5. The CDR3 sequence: CASSLDRVGTDTQYF. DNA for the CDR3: TGTGCCAGCAGTCTGGACAGGGTAGGCACAGATACGCAGTATTTT.

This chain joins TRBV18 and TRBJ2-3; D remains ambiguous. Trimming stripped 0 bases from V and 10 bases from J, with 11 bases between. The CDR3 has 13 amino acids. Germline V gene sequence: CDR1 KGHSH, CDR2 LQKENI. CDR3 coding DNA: TGTGCCAGCTCACCACCGCAGGTTTGGCCGCAGTATTTT. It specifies CASSPPQVWPQYF.

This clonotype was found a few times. The chain's CDR3 is CATKLRSSPLHF. The CDR3 DNA follows: TGTGCCACCAAGCTTCGGAGTTCACCCCTCCACTTT. The V call is TRBV28, the J call TRBJ1-6; D is uncertain. V was cut by 10 bases and J by 9 bases, with 13 bases left in between. Germline V CDR1 and CDR2: MDHEN, SYDVKM. The CDR3 has 12 amino acids.

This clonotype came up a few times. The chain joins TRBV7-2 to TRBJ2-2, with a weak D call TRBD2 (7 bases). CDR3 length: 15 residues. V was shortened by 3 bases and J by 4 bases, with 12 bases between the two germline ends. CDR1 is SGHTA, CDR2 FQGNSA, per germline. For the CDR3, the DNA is TGTGCCAGCAGCTTGTCAGGGGAGGGCACCGGGGAGCTGTTTTTT. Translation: CASSLSGEGTGELFF.

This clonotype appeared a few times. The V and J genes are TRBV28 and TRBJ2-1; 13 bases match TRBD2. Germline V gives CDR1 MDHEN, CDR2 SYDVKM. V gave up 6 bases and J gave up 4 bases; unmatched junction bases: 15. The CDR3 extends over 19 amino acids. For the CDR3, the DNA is TGTGCCAGCAGCCTCGAGAGGACTAGCGGGAGTTGGAGGTACAATGAGCAGTTCTTC. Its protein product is CASSLERTSGSWRYNEQFF.

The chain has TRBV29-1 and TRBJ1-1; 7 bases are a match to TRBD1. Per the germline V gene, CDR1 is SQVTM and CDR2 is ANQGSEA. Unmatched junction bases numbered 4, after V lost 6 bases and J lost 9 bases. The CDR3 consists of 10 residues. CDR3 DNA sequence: TGCAGCGTCGGGACAGAGAAAGCTTTCTTT. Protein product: CSVGTEKAFF.

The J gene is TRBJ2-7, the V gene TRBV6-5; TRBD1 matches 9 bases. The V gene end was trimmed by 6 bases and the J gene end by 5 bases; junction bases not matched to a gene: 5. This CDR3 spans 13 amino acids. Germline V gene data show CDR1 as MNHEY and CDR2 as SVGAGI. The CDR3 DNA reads TGTGCCAGCAGAAGGGGACAGGGACACGAGCAGTACTTC. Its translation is CASRRGQGHEQYF.

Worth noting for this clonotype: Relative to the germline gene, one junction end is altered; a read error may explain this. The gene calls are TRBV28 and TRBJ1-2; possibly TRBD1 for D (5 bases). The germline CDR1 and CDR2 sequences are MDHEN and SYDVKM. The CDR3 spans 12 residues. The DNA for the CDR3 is TGTGCCAGCAGTCCCCAGGGACGGACTAACGCCTTC. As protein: CASSPQGRTNAF.

The CDR3 reads CASSSTGGRYEQYF. The DNA of the CDR3 is TGCGCCAGCAGCTCTACAGGGGGTCGCTACGAGCAGTACTTC. V gene TRBV5-1 combines with J gene TRBJ2-7, with 8 bases matching TRBD1. Germline CDR1 and CDR2: SGHRS and YFSETQ. The V segment lost 3 bases and the J segment 3 bases; nucleotides outside the gene matches: 5. The length of the CDR3 is 14 residues.

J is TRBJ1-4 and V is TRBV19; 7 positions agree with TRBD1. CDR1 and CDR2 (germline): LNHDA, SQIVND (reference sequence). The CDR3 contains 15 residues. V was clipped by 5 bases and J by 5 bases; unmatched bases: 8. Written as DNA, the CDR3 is TGTGCCAGTAGTGTCCGACAGGGAGGAAATGAAAAACTGTTTTTT. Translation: CASSVRQGGNEKLFF.

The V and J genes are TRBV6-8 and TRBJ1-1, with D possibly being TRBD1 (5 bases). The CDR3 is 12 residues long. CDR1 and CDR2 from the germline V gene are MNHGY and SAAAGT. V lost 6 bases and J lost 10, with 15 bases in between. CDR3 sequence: CASRTGTEPAFF. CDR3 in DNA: TGTGCCAGCAGAACCGGGACCGAACCAGCTTTCTTT.

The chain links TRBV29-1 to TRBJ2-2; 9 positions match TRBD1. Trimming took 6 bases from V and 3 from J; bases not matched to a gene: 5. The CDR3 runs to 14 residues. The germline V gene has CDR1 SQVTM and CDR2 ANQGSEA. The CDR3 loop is CSVPGQGYTGELFF. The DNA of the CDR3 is TGCAGCGTCCCGGGACAGGGATACACCGGGGAGCTGTTTTTT.

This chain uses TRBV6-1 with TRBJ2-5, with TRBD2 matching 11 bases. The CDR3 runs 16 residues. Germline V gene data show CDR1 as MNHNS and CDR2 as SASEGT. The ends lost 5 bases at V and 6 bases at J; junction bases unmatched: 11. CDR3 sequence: CASSLLAGGSVKTQYF. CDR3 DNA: TGTGCCAGCAGTCTATTAGCGGGGGGGTCGGTAAAGACCCAGTACTTC.